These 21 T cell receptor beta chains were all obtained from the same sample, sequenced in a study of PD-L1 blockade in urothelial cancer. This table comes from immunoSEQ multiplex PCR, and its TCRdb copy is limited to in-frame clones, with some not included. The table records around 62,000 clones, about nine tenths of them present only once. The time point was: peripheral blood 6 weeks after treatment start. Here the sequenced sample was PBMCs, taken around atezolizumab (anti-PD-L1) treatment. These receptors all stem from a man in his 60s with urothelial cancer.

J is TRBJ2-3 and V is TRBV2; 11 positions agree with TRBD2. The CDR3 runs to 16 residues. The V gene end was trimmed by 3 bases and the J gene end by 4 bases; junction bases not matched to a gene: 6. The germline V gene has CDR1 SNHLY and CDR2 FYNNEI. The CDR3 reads CASSDLLAGVADTQYF. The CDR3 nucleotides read TGTGCCAGCAGTGACCTACTAGCGGGGGTCGCAGATACGCAGTATTTT. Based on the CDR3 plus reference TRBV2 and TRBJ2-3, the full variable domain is EPEVTQTPSHQVTQMGQEVILRCVPISNHLYFYWYRQILGQKVEFLVSFYNNEISEKSEIFDDQFSVERPDGSNFTLKIRSTKLEDSAMYFCASSDLLAGVADTQYFGPGTRLTVL.

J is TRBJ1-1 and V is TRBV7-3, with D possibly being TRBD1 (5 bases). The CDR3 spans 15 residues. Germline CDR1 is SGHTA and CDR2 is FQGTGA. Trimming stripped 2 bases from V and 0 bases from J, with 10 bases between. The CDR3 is CASSLGGNMNTEAFF. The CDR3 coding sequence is TGTGCCAGCAGCTTAGGGGGGAACATGAACACTGAAGCTTTCTTT. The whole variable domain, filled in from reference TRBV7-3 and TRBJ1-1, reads GAGVSQTPSNKVTEKGKYVELRCDPISGHTALYWYRQSLGQGPEFLIYFQGTGAADDSGLPNDRFFAVRPEGSVSTLKIQRTERGDSAVYLCASSLGGNMNTEAFFGQGTRLTVV.

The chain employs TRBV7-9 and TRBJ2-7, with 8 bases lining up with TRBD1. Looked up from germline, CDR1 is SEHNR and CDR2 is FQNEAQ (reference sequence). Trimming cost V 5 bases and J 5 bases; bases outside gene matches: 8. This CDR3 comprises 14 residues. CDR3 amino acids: CASSPLNRGNEQYF. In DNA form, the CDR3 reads TGTGCCAGCAGCCCCCTAAACAGGGGGAACGAGCAGTACTTC.

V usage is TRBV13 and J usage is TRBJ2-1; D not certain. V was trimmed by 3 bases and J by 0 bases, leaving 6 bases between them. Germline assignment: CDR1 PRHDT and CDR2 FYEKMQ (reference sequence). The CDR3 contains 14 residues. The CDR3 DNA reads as TGTGCCAGCAGCTTCACGAGCTCCTACAATGAGCAGTTCTTC. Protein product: CASSFTSSYNEQFF.

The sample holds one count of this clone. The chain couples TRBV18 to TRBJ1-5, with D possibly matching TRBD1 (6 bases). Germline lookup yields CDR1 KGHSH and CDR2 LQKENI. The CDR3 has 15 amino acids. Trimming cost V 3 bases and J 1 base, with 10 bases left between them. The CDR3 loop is CASSPLTGSNQPQHF. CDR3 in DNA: TGTGCCAGCTCACCGTTAACAGGGAGCAATCAGCCCCAGCATTTT.

In DNA, the CDR3 is TGTGCCAGCAGCCACCAACTAGGGACTAGCGGGATGTACAATGAGCAGTTCTTC. Protein: CASSHQLGTSGMYNEQFF. The chain carries TRBV7-2 and TRBJ2-1; TRBD2 aligns across 13 bases. Trimming cost V 5 bases and J 4 bases; bases outside gene matches: 11. CDR1 and CDR2 from the germline V gene are SGHTA and FQGNSA. CDR3 length: 18 amino acids. Looking up the rest from reference TRBV7-2 and TRBJ2-1 gives the full variable domain: GAGVSQSPSNKVTEKGKDVELRCDPISGHTALYWYRQSLGQGLEFLIYFQGNSAPDKSGLPSDRFSAERTGGSVSTLTIQRTQQEDSAVYLCASSHQLGTSGMYNEQFFGPGTRLTVL.

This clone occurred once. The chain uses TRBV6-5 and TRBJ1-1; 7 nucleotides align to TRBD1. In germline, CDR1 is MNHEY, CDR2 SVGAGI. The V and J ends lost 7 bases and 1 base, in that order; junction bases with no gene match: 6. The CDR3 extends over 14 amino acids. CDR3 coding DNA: TGTGCCAGCAACACACAGGGGAAGAACACTGAAGCTTTCTTT. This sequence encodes CASNTQGKNTEAFF.

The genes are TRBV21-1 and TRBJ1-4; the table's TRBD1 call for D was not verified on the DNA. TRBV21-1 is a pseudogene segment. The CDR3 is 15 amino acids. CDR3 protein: CASSKGWGQAEKLFF. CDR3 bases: TGTGCCAGCAGCAAAGGGTGGGGACAAGCGGAAAAACTGTTTTTT.

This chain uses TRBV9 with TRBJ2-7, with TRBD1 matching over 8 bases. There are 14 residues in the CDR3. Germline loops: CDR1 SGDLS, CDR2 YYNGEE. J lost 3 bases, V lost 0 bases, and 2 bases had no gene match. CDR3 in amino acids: CASSVEGQGYEQYF. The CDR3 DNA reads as TGTGCCAGCAGCGTAGAAGGACAGGGCTACGAGCAGTACTTC.

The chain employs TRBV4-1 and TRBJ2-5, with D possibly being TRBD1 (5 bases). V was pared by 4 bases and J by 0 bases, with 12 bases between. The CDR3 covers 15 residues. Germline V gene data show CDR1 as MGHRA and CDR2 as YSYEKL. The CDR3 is CASSPSGKNQETQYF. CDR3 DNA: TGCGCCAGCAGCCCATCAGGGAAAAACCAAGAGACCCAGTACTTC.

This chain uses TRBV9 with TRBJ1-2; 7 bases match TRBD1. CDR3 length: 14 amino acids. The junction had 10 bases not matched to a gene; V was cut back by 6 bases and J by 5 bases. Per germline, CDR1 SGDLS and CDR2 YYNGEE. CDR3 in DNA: TGTGCCAGCACCAGATACAGGGGAAATTATGGCTACACCTTC. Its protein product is CASTRYRGNYGYTF.

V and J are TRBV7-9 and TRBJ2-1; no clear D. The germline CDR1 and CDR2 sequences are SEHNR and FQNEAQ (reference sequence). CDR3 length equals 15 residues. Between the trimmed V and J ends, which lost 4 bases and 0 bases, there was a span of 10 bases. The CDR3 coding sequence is TGTGCCAGCAGCTCCGGGTCGAGCTCCTACAATGAGCAGTTCTTC. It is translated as CASSSGSSSYNEQFF.

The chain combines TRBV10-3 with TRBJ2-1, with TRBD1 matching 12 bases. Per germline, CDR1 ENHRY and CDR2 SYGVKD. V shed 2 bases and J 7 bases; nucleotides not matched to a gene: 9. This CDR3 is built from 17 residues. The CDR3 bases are TGTGCCATCAGTGAGCCTTCCGGGACAGGGGGCAAGAATGAGCAGTTCTTC. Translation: CAISEPSGTGGKNEQFF.

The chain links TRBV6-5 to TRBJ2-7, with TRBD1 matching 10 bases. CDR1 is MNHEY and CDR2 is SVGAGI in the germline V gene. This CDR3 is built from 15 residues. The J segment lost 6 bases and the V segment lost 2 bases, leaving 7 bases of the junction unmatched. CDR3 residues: CASSYKGQGNGEQYF. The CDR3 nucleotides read TGTGCCAGCAGTTACAAGGGACAGGGGAACGGCGAGCAGTACTTC.

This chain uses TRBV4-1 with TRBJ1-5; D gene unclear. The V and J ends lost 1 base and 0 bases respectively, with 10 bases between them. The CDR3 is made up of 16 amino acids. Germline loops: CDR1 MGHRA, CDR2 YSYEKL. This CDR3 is CASSQGSGVSNQPQHF. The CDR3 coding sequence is TGCGCCAGCAGCCAAGGGAGCGGGGTTAGCAATCAGCCCCAGCATTTT.

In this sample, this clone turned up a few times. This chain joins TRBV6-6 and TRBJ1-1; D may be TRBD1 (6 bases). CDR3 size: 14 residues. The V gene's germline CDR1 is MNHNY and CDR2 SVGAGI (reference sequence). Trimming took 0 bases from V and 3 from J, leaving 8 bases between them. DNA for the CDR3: TGTGCCAGCAGTTACTCGGCAGGGGACACTGAAGCTTTCTTT. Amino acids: CASSYSAGDTEAFF.

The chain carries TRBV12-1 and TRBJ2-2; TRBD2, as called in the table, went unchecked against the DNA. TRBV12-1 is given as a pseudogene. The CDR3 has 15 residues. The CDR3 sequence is CASSRRDCNTGELFF. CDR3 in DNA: TGTGCCAGCAGCCGTAGGGACTGTAACACCGGGGAGCTGTTTTTT.

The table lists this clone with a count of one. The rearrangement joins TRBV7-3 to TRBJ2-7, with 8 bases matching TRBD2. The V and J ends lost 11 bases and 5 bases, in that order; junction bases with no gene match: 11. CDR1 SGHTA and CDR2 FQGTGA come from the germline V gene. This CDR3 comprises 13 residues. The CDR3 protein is CASARGAFDEQYF. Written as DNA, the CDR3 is TGTGCCTCGGCGCGGGGGGCCTTCGACGAGCAGTACTTC.

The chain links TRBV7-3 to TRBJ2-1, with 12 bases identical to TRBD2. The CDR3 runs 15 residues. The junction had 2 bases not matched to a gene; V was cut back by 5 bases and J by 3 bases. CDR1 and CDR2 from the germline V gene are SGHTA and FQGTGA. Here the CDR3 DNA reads TGTGCCAGCAGCCCGGGACTAGCGGGCTACAATGAGCAGTTCTTC. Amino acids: CASSPGLAGYNEQFF.

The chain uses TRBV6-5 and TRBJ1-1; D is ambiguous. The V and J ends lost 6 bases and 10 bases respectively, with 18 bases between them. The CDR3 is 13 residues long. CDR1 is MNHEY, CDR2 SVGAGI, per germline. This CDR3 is CASSPRWAPTAFF. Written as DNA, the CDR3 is TGTGCCAGCAGCCCAAGGTGGGCCCCAACAGCTTTCTTT.

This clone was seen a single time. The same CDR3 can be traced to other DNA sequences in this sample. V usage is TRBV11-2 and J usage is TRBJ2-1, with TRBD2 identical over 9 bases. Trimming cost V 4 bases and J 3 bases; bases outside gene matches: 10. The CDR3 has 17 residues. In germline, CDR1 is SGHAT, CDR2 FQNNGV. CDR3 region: CASSSHPLAGRYNEQFF. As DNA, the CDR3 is TGTGCCAGCAGCTCCCACCCCCTAGCGGGACGCTACAATGAGCAGTTCTTC.